This record concerns one TCR beta chain sequence. Its antigen is unidentified. This entry belongs to a study of OX40 agonist ivuxolimab in advanced cancers. Study background: Enrollees could have had prior anti-PD-1, anti-PD-L1 or anti-CTLA-4 therapy, which about 40% had received. The study, taken as a whole, reports: With doses of 0.1-3.0 mg/kg, partial responders showed among the lowest clonal expansion. There was clonal expansion of CD4+ and CD8+ blood T cells by week 6 at 0.1 to 3.0 mg/kg.

Libraries were prepared by immunoSEQ multiplex PCR; TCRdb keeps only in-frame clonotypes and omits some of them. Altogether about 100,000 clones are present, under 95% being singletons, with the ten largest covering approximately 0.54%. Germline V lookup: CDR1 SGHDT, CDR2 YYEEEE. The CDR3 spans 16 residues. V gave up 0 bases and J gave up 0 bases, with 11 bases separating them. The sample consisted of CD4+ or CD8+ T cells sorted from blood, taken in a trial of the OX40 agonist ivuxolimab. This clonotype was sampled from an adult with an advanced solid tumor such as melanoma, head and neck, liver or kidney cancer. The chain has TRBV5-6 and TRBJ2-3; D gene uncertain. The CDR3 reads CASSLGLSPSTDTQYF. The CDR3 nucleotides read TGTGCCAGCAGCTTGGGGCTCTCCCCAAGCACAGATACGCAGTATTTT.